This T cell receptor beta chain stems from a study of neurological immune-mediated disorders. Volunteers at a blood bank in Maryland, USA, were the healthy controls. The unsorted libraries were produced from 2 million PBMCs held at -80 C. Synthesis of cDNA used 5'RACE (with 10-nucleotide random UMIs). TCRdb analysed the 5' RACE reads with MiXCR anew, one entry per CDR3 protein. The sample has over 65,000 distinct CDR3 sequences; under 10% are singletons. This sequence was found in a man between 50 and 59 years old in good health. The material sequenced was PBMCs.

CDR3 nucleotides: TGCAGTGCTGTAGCGGGAGGGAAAGAGACCCAGTACTTC. This encodes CSAVAGGKETQYF. V and J are TRBV20-1 and TRBJ2-5; TRBD2 matches at 11 bases. Germline CDR1 reads DFQATT; CDR2 reads SNEGSKA (reference sequence). This CDR3 is 13 amino acids long. V lost 5 bases to trimming and J lost 3 bases; unmatched junction nucleotides: 2.